Sequencing of this T cell receptor beta chain was carried out in a study of early T cells in non-severe SARS-CoV-2 infection. The overall study: Investigators sequenced bulk RNA drawn from unsorted whole blood, and chains remained unpaired. General study findings and limits: Anti-spike CD8 responses were favored in VDJdb matching, and private and CD4 specificities were missed.

Researchers tagged individual cDNA molecules with unique molecular identifiers. TCRdb used MiXCR to reprocess the 5' RACE reads, holding one entry per CDR3 protein. Found here are tens of thousands of distinct CDR3 sequences, approximately 4% of them singletons; the top ten hold 4% to 5.5%. This clonotype has ten or more counts. Antigen: not known. Trimming at V came to 2 bases and at J to 6 bases, leaving 4 bases not matched to a gene. The CDR3 is 14 residues long. Per germline, CDR1 LGHDT and CDR2 YNNKEL (reference sequence). The V and J genes are TRBV3-1 and TRBJ2-5; 9 nucleotides match TRBD2. This receptor was obtained from an adult who was a healthcare worker with PCR-confirmed SARS-CoV-2 infection or an uninfected control (not recorded which). The sample consisted of whole blood. The DNA for the CDR3 is TGTGCCAGCAGCCAACTAGCGGGAAAACAGACCCAGTACTTC. This sequence encodes CASSQLAGKQTQYF.